The 27 T cell receptor beta chains listed next were all sequenced from one sample in a study of blood T cell repertoires in COVID-19. Clones were read by immunoSEQ multiplex PCR, and TCRdb kept only the in-frame ones, dropping some. Of about 250,000 clones in the sample, 80% to 90% are singletons; the top ten hold 2% to 3%. The sample comprised PBMCs or T cells enriched from blood (not recorded which). Receptors originate from a woman younger than 30 who had recovered from COVID-19.

This clone was picked up one time. The V call is TRBV6-1, the J call TRBJ2-2; 11 nucleotides agree with TRBD2. The V segment lost 5 bases and the J segment 6 bases; nucleotides outside the gene matches: 5. This CDR3 is built from 15 residues. Germline V CDR1 and CDR2: MNHNS, SASEGT. For the CDR3, the DNA is TGTGCCAGCAGTTTTCCGGGACTAGCGGCCGGGGAGCTGTTTTTT. Encoded protein: CASSFPGLAAGELFF.

This rearrangement joins TRBV5-1 to TRBJ1-1, with D possibly matching TRBD1 (6 bases). Germline assignment: CDR1 SGHRS and CDR2 YFSETQ. Trimming left V 4 bases short and J 2 bases short, with 15 bases between. This CDR3 is built from 15 residues. Here the CDR3 DNA reads TGCGCCAGCAGCCCTTTGACAGGAGGAAACACTGAAGCTTTCTTT. This translates into CASSPLTGGNTEAFF. The full variable domain, its missing parts supplied by reference TRBV5-1 and TRBJ1-1, is KAGVTQTPRYLIKTRGQQVTLSCSPISGHRSVSWYQQTPGQGLQFLFEYFSETQRNKGNFPGRFSGRQFSNSRSEMNVSTLELGDSALYLCASSPLTGGNTEAFFGQGTRLTVV.

The genes are TRBV7-9 and TRBJ2-6, with D possibly TRBD2 on 5 matching bases. Looked up from germline, CDR1 is SEHNR and CDR2 is FQNEAQ (reference sequence). The germline V and J ends were trimmed by 3 bases and 2 bases, with 14 bases remaining between them. The CDR3 consists of 17 residues. CDR3 loop: CASSFHPGVTGANVLTF. The CDR3 DNA sequence: TGTGCCAGCAGCTTCCACCCCGGGGTAACTGGGGCCAACGTCCTGACTTTC.

The rearrangement uses TRBV27 and TRBJ2-1; 9 positions agree with TRBD2. The junction had 14 bases not matched to a gene; V was cut back by 3 bases and J by 8 bases. Germline V CDR1 and CDR2: MNHEY, SMNVEV (reference sequence). The CDR3 has 17 residues. CDR3 sequence: CASSFLPLRGGRDEQFF. The CDR3 bases are TGTGCCAGCAGTTTCCTCCCCTTGCGGGGGGGCCGGGATGAGCAGTTCTTC.

This clone was found a few times. This rearrangement joins TRBV10-3 to TRBJ2-7; 8 bases fit TRBD1. V was pared by 10 bases and J by 2 bases, with 4 bases of the junction left unmatched. The CDR3 spans 12 residues. Germline V gene data show CDR1 as ENHRY and CDR2 as SYGVKD. The DNA of the CDR3 is TGTGCCAGTATACAGGGGGCCTACGAGCAGTACTTC. This codes for CASIQGAYEQYF.

This clone was seen a handful of times. The V call is TRBV7-3, the J call TRBJ2-1; possible D gene TRBD2, 6 bases. This CDR3 contains 14 residues. V was clipped by 4 bases and J by 6 bases, with 13 bases between them. Germline CDR1 SGHTA, CDR2 FQGTGA. Here the CDR3 reads CASSSQRLVNEQFF. The DNA for the CDR3 is TGTGCCAGCAGCTCCCAACGACTAGTCAATGAGCAGTTCTTC.

Notes on this clone: Other DNA sequences in this specimen translate into the identical CDR3. The chain recombines TRBV7-9 with TRBJ2-7; 7 bases match TRBD1. This CDR3 comprises 13 residues. Germline V gene lookup returns CDR1 SEHNR and CDR2 FQNEAQ (reference sequence). The V and J ends lost 5 bases and 1 base, in that order; junction bases with no gene match: 2. The CDR3 bases are TGTGCCAGCAGCCCAGGGGGATCCTACGAGCAGTACTTC. It yields the protein CASSPGGSYEQYF.

The chain joins TRBV28 to TRBJ2-3, with D unclear. Germline assignment: CDR1 MDHEN and CDR2 SYDVKM. The CDR3 totals 15 residues. V was clipped by 7 bases and J by 5 bases, with 19 bases between them. The CDR3: CASTLRVAHEDTQYF. The CDR3 nucleotides read TGTGCCAGCACCCTCCGTGTAGCTCATGAAGATACGCAGTATTTT.

The V and J genes are TRBV11-1 and TRBJ2-7; 9 bases line up with TRBD2. V was pared by 4 bases and J by 4 bases, with 11 bases of the junction left unmatched. Looked up from germline, CDR1 is SGHAT and CDR2 is FQDESV (reference sequence). The length of the CDR3 is 16 residues. This CDR3 reads CASSSWGAGGSYEQYF. The CDR3 DNA reads as TGTGCCAGCAGCTCCTGGGGAGCGGGGGGCTCGTACGAGCAGTACTTC.

The chain recombines TRBV5-4 with TRBJ2-1; 8 nucleotides match TRBD1. The germline gives CDR1 SGHNT, CDR2 YYREEE (reference sequence). This CDR3 is built from 16 residues. J gave up 0 bases and V 1 base, and 3 bases lay outside the gene matches. In DNA, the CDR3 is TGTGCCAGCAGCTTGAAAACAGGGGGCTCCTACAATGAGCAGTTCTTC. Protein: CASSLKTGGSYNEQFF.

This clone was counted once. V and J are TRBV2 and TRBJ2-7; TRBD2 matches 10 bases. V gave up 5 bases and J gave up 3 bases; unmatched junction bases: 7. Germline V CDR1 and CDR2: SNHLY, FYNNEI. This CDR3 region has 15 residues. The CDR3 spells CASSSRSGGGYEQYF. The CDR3 DNA reads as TGTGCCAGCAGTAGTAGGAGCGGGGGGGGCTACGAGCAGTACTTC.

This clone was observed a few times. V is TRBV6-5 and J is TRBJ1-6; the D gene is possibly TRBD1 (5 bases). Germline V gives CDR1 MNHEY, CDR2 SVGAGI. Trimming shortened V by 2 bases and J by 9 bases, and 8 bases separated the two germline ends. CDR3 length equals 13 residues. This CDR3 is CASSYPGGSPLHF. The CDR3 bases are TGTGCCAGCAGTTACCCGGGGGGTTCACCCCTCCACTTT.

This chain joins TRBV14 and TRBJ2-7; TRBD1 agrees at 7 bases. Germline trimming cut 2 bases from V and 3 bases from J; bases unmatched to any gene: 7. CDR3 length: 15 residues. Germline V gene sequence: CDR1 SGHDN, CDR2 FVKESK. The CDR3 here is CASSQFFGDSYEQYF. The DNA for the CDR3 is TGTGCCAGCAGCCAATTTTTTGGGGACAGCTACGAGCAGTACTTC.

This chain connects TRBV12-5 to TRBJ2-5, with 15 bases identical to TRBD2. Germline trimming cut 7 bases from V and 1 base from J; bases unmatched to any gene: 4. Germline-derived CDR1 and CDR2 are LGHNT and FRNRAP. The CDR3 consists of 16 residues. DNA of the CDR3: TGTGCTAGTGCCGGGACTAGCGGGGGGCTCCAAGAGACCCAGTACTTC. It translates to CASAGTSGGLQETQYF. Using reference TRBV12-5 and TRBJ2-5 for the parts outside the CDR3, the full variable domain is DARVTQTPRHKVTEMGQEVTMRCQPILGHNTVFWYRQTMMQGLELLAYFRNRAPLDDSGMPKDRFSAEMPDATLATLKIQPSEPRDSAVYFCASAGTSGGLQETQYFGPGTRLLVL.

This clone came up a few times. The V and J genes are TRBV29-1 and TRBJ1-2, with D tentatively TRBD1 (5 bases). Between the trimmed V and J ends, which lost 0 bases and 8 bases, there was a span of 19 bases. CDR3 length: 15 residues. Germline-derived CDR1 and CDR2 are SQVTM and ANQGSEA. Here the CDR3 reads CSVEDLSGRVGGYTF. CDR3 DNA: TGCAGCGTTGAAGATCTTAGCGGCAGGGTGGGAGGCTACACCTTC.

This clone was observed a single time. This rearrangement joins TRBV28 to TRBJ2-1, with unresolved D. The CDR3 length is 12 residues. The V end lost 3 bases, the J end lost 8 bases, and 8 bases lay between the germline ends. Germline values: CDR1 MDHEN, CDR2 SYDVKM. The CDR3 DNA reads TGTGCCAGCAGTTTTCGTATAGATGAGCAGTTCTTC. It is translated as CASSFRIDEQFF.

V and J are TRBV3-1 (or the pseudogene TRBV3-2) and TRBJ2-5; 12 nucleotides align to TRBD2. CDR1 LGHDT and CDR2 YNNKEL come from the germline V gene (reference sequence). This CDR3 region has 19 residues. The junction had 10 bases not matched to a gene; V was cut back by 0 bases and J by 2 bases. Here the CDR3 reads CASSQDLKTSGGGQETQYF. CDR3 in DNA: TGTGCCAGCAGCCAAGATCTTAAGACTAGCGGGGGTGGACAAGAGACCCAGTACTTC.

V is TRBV18 and J is TRBJ2-1; TRBD2 matches at 8 bases. The V and J ends lost 6 bases and 7 bases, in that order; junction bases with no gene match: 14. From germline, CDR1 is KGHSH and CDR2 LQKENI. The CDR3 is 16 amino acids. For the CDR3, the DNA is TGTGCCAGCTCCCCCATTCTAGCGGGTCCTTTAAATGAGCAGTTCTTC. This encodes CASSPILAGPLNEQFF.

CDR3 bases: TGTGCCCAAGGACAGGGCAATCAGCCCCAGCATTTT. Its translation is CAQGQGNQPQHF. The V gene is TRBV30, the J gene TRBJ1-5; 7 bases match TRBD1. The junction had 3 bases not matched to a gene; V was cut back by 8 bases and J by 2 bases. Germline V CDR1 and CDR2: GTSNPN, SVGIG (reference sequence). CDR3 length: 12 amino acids.

The gene calls are TRBV2 and TRBJ2-5; 12 nucleotides align to TRBD2. CDR3 length: 16 amino acids. The germline V gene encodes CDR1 SNHLY and CDR2 FYNNEI. V dropped 2 bases and J dropped 2; count of bases not matched to a gene: 3. The CDR3 region has the DNA TGTGCCAGCAGTGAATTAACTAGCGGGGGGCAAGAGACCCAGTACTTC. Translation: CASSELTSGGQETQYF.

The V and J genes are TRBV2 and TRBJ2-3; the match to TRBD2 covers 10 bases. J gave up 6 bases and V 1 base, and 16 bases lay outside the gene matches. Germline V gene lookup returns CDR1 SNHLY and CDR2 FYNNEI. There are 19 residues in the CDR3. The CDR3, as DNA: TGTGCCAGCAGTGAAGGGATGGGGTTCCTAGCGGGGGCGGGGGATACGCAGTATTTT. It yields the protein CASSEGMGFLAGAGDTQYF.

The rearrangement uses TRBV5-8 and TRBJ1-1; no definite D call. This CDR3 has 16 residues. Between the trimmed V and J ends, which lost 0 bases and 4 bases, there was a span of 16 bases. From germline, CDR1 is SGHTS and CDR2 YDEGEE. The CDR3 coding sequence is TGTGCCAGCAGCTTGGGATTCTTGGGTGGGAGCACTGAAGCTTTCTTT. Residues: CASSLGFLGGSTEAFF.

The V gene is TRBV12-3 or TRBV12-4, the J gene TRBJ1-2; D might be TRBD1 (6 bases). CDR3 length equals 13 residues. V dropped 6 bases and J dropped 2 bases, with 10 bases sitting between them. The CDR3 loop reads CASRLTGNYGYTF. CDR3 in DNA: TGTGCCAGCAGGTTAACAGGGAACTATGGCTACACCTTC.

This rearrangement joins TRBV29-1 to TRBJ1-1; D is perhaps TRBD1 (5 bases). V was pared by 1 base and J by 10 bases, with 16 bases between. Germline V CDR1 and CDR2: SQVTM, ANQGSEA. This CDR3 is 13 amino acids long. CDR3 nucleotide sequence: TGCAGCGTTGAAGTGGGTGGCAGGGATAGAGCTTTCTTT. Protein product: CSVEVGGRDRAFF.

The gene calls are TRBV2 and TRBJ2-2; D gene ambiguous. The germline V and J ends were trimmed by 3 bases and 5 bases, with 4 bases remaining between them. CDR1 and CDR2 from the germline V gene are SNHLY and FYNNEI. The CDR3 totals 12 residues. The CDR3 coding sequence is TGTGCCAGCAGTGACCTTACCGGGGAGCTGTTTTTT. It yields the protein CASSDLTGELFF.

The genes are TRBV10-1 and TRBJ1-1, with D maybe TRBD1 (5 bases). Per germline, CDR1 WNHNN and CDR2 SYGVQD (reference sequence). Between the trimmed V and J ends, which lost 6 bases and 0 bases, there was a span of 8 bases. This CDR3 spans 13 amino acids. The DNA of the CDR3 is TGCGCCAGCAGGGACACCCTGAACACTGAAGCTTTCTTT. Protein: CASRDTLNTEAFF.

The chain carries TRBV5-6 and TRBJ2-1, with unresolved D. The length of the CDR3 is 12 residues. Per germline, CDR1 SGHDT and CDR2 YYEEEE. Trimming cost V 5 bases and J 9 bases, with 12 bases left between them. CDR3 sequence: CASSPLIGEQFF. In DNA form, the CDR3 reads TGTGCCAGCAGTCCACTAATCGGTGAGCAGTTCTTC.